A single sample gave rise to the 18 T cell receptor beta chains below, sequenced in a study of blood T cells in healthy people across ages. PCR was performed a second time for about 6 to 12 cycles using a sample-barcoded 5' primer and a J-beta primer mix. TCRdb analysed the 5' RACE reads with MiXCR anew, one entry per CDR3 protein. The sample has about 1,600,000 distinct CDR3 sequences, around 39% seen once. The sequencing sample was made of blood. Receptors were obtained from a young woman in good health.

The gene calls are TRBV29-1 and TRBJ1-2; the match to TRBD1 covers 11 bases. This CDR3 spans 15 amino acids. CDR1 is SQVTM, CDR2 ANQGSEA, per germline. The trim removed 0 bases at V and 3 bases at J, leaving 3 bases unmatched. CDR3: CSVEDPGQGDYGYTF. CDR3 coding DNA: TGCAGCGTTGAAGACCCGGGACAGGGGGACTATGGCTACACCTTC.

This clonotype showed up many times. This chain joins TRBV20-1 and TRBJ2-7, with D possibly being TRBD1 (5 bases). The CDR3 runs to 16 residues. Germline values: CDR1 DFQATT, CDR2 SNEGSKA (reference sequence). V was cut by 3 bases and J by 0 bases, with 18 bases left in between. This CDR3 is CSARPPSGISSYEQYF. The CDR3 bases are TGCAGTGCTAGGCCCCCTTCAGGGATTAGCTCCTACGAGCAGTACTTC.

This clonotype has a handful of counts. The chain carries TRBV5-5 and TRBJ2-7; D is perhaps TRBD1 or TRBD2 (5 bases each). This CDR3 has 16 amino acids. In germline, CDR1 is SGHKS, CDR2 YYEKEE (reference sequence). Trimming cost V 2 bases and J 2 bases, with 17 bases left between them. The CDR3 nucleotides are TGTGCCAGCAGCTTCGCCACCGGGACCTGGCCCTACGAGCAGTACTTC. Protein: CASSFATGTWPYEQYF.

V gene TRBV5-1 combines with J gene TRBJ2-4; perhaps TRBD2 as D (6 bases). V was shortened by 4 bases and J by 0 bases, with 11 bases between the two germline ends. Germline V lookup: CDR1 SGHRS, CDR2 YFSETQ. The CDR3 is 15 residues long. CDR3 loop: CASSLGTEAKNIQYF. The CDR3 bases are TGCGCCAGCAGCCTCGGGACTGAAGCCAAAAACATTCAGTACTTC.

This clonotype appeared a few times. The V gene is TRBV6-5, the J gene TRBJ1-2; no definite D call. Looked up from germline, CDR1 is MNHEY and CDR2 is SVGAGI. This CDR3 has 12 residues. The germline V and J ends were trimmed by 0 bases and 8 bases, with 7 bases remaining between them. The CDR3 loop reads CASSYSRPGYTF. The CDR3 nucleotides read TGTGCCAGCAGTTACTCTAGACCCGGCTACACCTTC.

The chain combines TRBV28 with TRBJ2-3; 7 nucleotides line up with TRBD1. With 6 bases clipped from V and 4 bases from J, the junction kept 1 base outside the gene matches. This CDR3 region has 12 residues. CDR1 is MDHEN, CDR2 SYDVKM, per germline. The CDR3 region is CASRGQPDTQYF. For the CDR3, the DNA is TGTGCCAGCAGGGGACAGCCAGATACGCAGTATTTT.

The chain recombines TRBV20-1 with TRBJ2-7; 9 bases fit TRBD1. This CDR3 has 14 residues. V dropped 6 bases and J dropped 4; count of bases not matched to a gene: 10. In germline, CDR1 is DFQATT, CDR2 SNEGSKA (reference sequence). The CDR3 protein is CSAEGQGREYEQYF. As DNA, the CDR3 is TGCAGTGCGGAGGGACAGGGACGAGAATACGAGCAGTACTTC.

The table lists this clonotype with a few counts. The gene calls are TRBV11-2 and TRBJ2-1; D gene unclear. V was clipped by 1 base and J by 6 bases, with 7 bases between them. CDR1 is SGHAT, CDR2 FQNNGV, per germline. The CDR3 covers 13 residues. The CDR3 coding sequence is TGTGCCAGCAGCTTAGGCCACGTCAATGAGCAGTTCTTC. It translates to CASSLGHVNEQFF.

This clonotype was observed a handful of times. The CDR3 DNA reads TGTGCCAGCAGCATCGGAGTTTTTTACGAGCAGTACTTC. Protein sequence: CASSIGVFYEQYF. The chain combines TRBV12-3 or TRBV12-4 with TRBJ2-7; no firm D call. The CDR3 totals 13 residues. The V end lost 6 bases, the J end lost 4 bases, and 13 bases lay between the germline ends.

Note on this clonotype: A read error may be the cause here, since a much bigger clone is one base away. The chain employs TRBV28 and TRBJ2-5; the D is unclear. This CDR3 has 14 residues. V was pared by 5 bases and J by 5 bases, with 15 bases between. From germline, CDR1 is MDHEN and CDR2 SYDVKM. The CDR3 coding sequence is TGTGCCAGCAGTCCCTTTAGAGTGATGGAGACCCAGTACTTC. This gives the protein CASSPFRVMETQYF.

V and J are TRBV24-1 and TRBJ2-2, with D perhaps matching TRBD2 (5 bases). CDR1 and CDR2 from the germline V gene are KGHDR and SFDVKD. Deletions cut 1 base from V and 0 bases from J, with 8 bases between. The CDR3 is 16 amino acids. DNA for the CDR3: TGTGCCACCAGTGATTTTGAGGGAGCGAACACCGGGGAGCTGTTTTTT. Its translation: CATSDFEGANTGELFF.

The chain couples TRBV25-1 to TRBJ2-7, with D tentatively TRBD2 (6 bases). The germline V gene has CDR1 MGHDK and CDR2 SYGVNS. CDR3 length equals 14 residues. Trimming cost V 4 bases and J 2 bases, with 12 bases left between them. CDR3: CASSGDSGTYEQYF. CDR3 DNA sequence: TGTGCCAGCAGTGGTGATAGCGGAACCTACGAGCAGTACTTC.

The chain combines TRBV20-1 with TRBJ2-1, with 7 nucleotides matching TRBD2. Germline V gives CDR1 DFQATT, CDR2 SNEGSKA (reference sequence). The ends lost 7 bases at V and 5 bases at J; junction bases unmatched: 17. The CDR3 runs to 16 residues. CDR3 DNA: TGCAGTGTCTACTCGTGGGGGAGGGCCATGGACAATGAGCAGTTCTTC. Protein product: CSVYSWGRAMDNEQFF.

The rearrangement uses TRBV28 and TRBJ1-1, with D perhaps matching TRBD1 (5 bases). The germline CDR1 and CDR2 sequences are MDHEN and SYDVKM. V was pared by 5 bases and J by 2 bases, with 18 bases between. The CDR3 has 16 amino acids. CDR3 sequence (DNA): TGTGCCAGCAGTCAATACAAGGCAGGGATCAACACTGAAGCTTTCTTT. Its translation is CASSQYKAGINTEAFF.

The V call is TRBV19, the J call TRBJ2-5; 11 bases are shared with TRBD1. Germline-derived CDR1 and CDR2 are LNHDA and SQIVND (reference sequence). The CDR3 sequence is 14 residues long. The V and J ends lost 9 bases and 5 bases, in that order; junction bases with no gene match: 8. The CDR3 DNA reads TGTGCCAGCAACGGACAGGGGGCTGGGGAGACCCAGTACTTC. Protein: CASNGQGAGETQYF.

This clonotype has just a few counts. V is TRBV15 and J is TRBJ1-4; no reliable D call. CDR1 and CDR2 (germline): LNHNV, YYDKDF (reference sequence). The length of the CDR3 is 14 residues. V lost 7 bases to trimming and J lost 4 bases, with 13 bases between them. CDR3 residues: CATKSFGSNEKLFF. The CDR3 DNA reads TGTGCCACCAAAAGTTTTGGGAGTAATGAAAAACTGTTTTTT.

This clonotype appeared a single time. The genes are TRBV11-3 and TRBJ2-3; D is unresolved. This CDR3 is built from 15 residues. Trimming cost V 4 bases and J 2 bases, with 13 bases left between them. Looked up from germline, CDR1 is SGHNT and CDR2 is YENEEA. The CDR3 nucleotides read TGTGCCAGCAGCTCAGAAGCAGTCCCCACAGATACGCAGTATTTT. This sequence encodes CASSSEAVPTDTQYF.

This clonotype was picked up one time. The chain couples TRBV21-1 to TRBJ1-6; TRBD1, the D gene given by the table, was not confirmed from the DNA. TRBV21-1 is termed a pseudogene. The CDR3 is made up of 18 amino acids. CDR3 loop: CASSKGGALSSYNSPLHF. The CDR3 DNA is TGTGCCAGCAGCAAAGGAGGCGCCCTAAGCTCCTATAATTCACCCCTCCACTTT.